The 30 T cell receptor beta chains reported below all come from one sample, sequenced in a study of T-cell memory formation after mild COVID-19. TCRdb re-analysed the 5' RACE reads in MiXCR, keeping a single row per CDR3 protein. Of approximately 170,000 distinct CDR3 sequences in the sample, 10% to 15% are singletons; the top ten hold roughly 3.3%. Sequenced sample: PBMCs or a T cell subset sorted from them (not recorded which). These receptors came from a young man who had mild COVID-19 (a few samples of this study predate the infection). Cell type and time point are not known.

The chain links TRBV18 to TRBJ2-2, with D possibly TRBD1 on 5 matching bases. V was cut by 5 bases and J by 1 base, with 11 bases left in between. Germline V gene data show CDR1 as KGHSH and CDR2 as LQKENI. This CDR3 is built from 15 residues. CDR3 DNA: TGTGCCAGCTCATCCCAACAGGAGAACACCGGGGAGCTGTTTTTT. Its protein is CASSSQQENTGELFF. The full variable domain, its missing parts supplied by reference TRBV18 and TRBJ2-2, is NAGVMQNPRHLVRRRGQEARLRCSPMKGHSHVYWYRQLPEEGLKFMVYLQKENIIDESGMPKERFSAEFPKEGPSILRIQQVVRGDSAAYFCASSSQQENTGELFFGEGSRLTVL.

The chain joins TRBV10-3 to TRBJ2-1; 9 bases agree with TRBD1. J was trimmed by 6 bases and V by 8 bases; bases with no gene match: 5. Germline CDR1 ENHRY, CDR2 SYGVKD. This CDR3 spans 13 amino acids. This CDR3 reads CAIGGTGFNEQFF. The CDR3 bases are TGTGCCATCGGTGGGACAGGGTTCAATGAGCAGTTCTTC.

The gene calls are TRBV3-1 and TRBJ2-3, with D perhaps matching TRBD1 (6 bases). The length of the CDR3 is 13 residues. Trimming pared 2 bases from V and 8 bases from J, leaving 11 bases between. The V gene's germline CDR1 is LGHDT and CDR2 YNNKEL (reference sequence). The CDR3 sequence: CASSQSGGTTQYF. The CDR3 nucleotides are TGTGCCAGCAGCCAATCTGGGGGCACTACGCAGTATTTT.

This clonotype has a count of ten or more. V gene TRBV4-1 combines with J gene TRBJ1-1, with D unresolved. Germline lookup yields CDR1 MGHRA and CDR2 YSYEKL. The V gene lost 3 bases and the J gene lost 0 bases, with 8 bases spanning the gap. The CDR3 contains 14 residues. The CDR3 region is CASSHNIMNTEAFF. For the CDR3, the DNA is TGCGCCAGCAGCCACAACATCATGAACACTGAAGCTTTCTTT.

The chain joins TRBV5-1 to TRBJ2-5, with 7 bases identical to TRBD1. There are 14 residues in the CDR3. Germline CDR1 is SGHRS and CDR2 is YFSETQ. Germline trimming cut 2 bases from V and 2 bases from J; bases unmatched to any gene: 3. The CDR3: CASSFGRGQETQYF. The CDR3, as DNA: TGCGCCAGCAGCTTCGGCAGGGGGCAAGAGACCCAGTACTTC.

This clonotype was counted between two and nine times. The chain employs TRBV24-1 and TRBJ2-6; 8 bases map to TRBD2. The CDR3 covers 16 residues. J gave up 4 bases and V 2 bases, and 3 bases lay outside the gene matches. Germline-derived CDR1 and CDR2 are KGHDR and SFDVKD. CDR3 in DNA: TGTGCCACCAGTGATTCGCGGGGGGTCGGGGCCAACGTCCTGACTTTC. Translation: CATSDSRGVGANVLTF.

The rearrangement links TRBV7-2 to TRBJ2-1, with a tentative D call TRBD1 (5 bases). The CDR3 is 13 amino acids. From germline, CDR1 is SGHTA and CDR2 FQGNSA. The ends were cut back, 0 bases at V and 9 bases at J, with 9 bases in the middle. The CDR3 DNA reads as TGTGCCAGCAGCTTAGCCGCGCAGGGTGAGCAGTTCTTC. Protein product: CASSLAAQGEQFF.

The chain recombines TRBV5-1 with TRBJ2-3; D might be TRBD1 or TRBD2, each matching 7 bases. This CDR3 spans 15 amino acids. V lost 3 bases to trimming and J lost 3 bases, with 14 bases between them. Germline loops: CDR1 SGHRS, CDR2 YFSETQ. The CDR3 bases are TGCGCCAGCAGCTCCCGACAGGGAGGGACAGATACGCAGTATTTT. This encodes CASSSRQGGTDTQYF.

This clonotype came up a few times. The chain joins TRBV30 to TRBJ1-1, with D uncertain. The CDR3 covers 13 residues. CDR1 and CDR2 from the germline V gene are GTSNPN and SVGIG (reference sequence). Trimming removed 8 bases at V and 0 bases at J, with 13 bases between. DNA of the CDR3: TGTGCCGGTTCACAGAATATGAACACTGAAGCTTTCTTT. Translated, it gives CAGSQNMNTEAFF.

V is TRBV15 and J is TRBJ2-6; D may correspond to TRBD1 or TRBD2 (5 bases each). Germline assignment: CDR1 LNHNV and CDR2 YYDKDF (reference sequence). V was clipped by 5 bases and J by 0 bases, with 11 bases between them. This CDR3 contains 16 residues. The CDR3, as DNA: TGTGCCACCAGCGGGGGACCTCACTCTGGGGCCAACGTCCTGACTTTC. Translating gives CATSGGPHSGANVLTF.

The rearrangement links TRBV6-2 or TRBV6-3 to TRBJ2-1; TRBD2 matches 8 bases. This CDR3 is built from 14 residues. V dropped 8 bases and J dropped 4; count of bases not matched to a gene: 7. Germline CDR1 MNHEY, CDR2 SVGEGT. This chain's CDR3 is CASSQTSGYNEQFF. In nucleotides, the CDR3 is TGTGCCAGCTCCCAAACTAGCGGTTACAATGAGCAGTTCTTC.

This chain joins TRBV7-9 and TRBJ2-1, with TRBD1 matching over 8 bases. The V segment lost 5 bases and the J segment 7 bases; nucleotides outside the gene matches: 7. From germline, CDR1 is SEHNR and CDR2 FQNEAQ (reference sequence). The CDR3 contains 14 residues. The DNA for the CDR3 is TGTGCCAGCAGCCGTCAGGGGGCGAGGAATGAGCAGTTCTTC. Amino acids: CASSRQGARNEQFF.

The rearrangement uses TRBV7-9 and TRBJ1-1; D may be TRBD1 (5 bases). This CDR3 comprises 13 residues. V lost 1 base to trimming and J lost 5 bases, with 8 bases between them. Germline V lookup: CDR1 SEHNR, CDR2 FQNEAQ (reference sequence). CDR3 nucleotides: TGTGCCAGCAGCTTAGTTGACAGTACTGAAGCTTTCTTT. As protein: CASSLVDSTEAFF.

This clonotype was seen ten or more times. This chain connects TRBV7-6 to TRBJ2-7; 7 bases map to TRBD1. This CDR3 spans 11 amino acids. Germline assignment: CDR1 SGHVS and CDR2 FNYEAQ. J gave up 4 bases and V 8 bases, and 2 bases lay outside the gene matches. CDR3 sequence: CASGQAYEQYF. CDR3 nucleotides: TGTGCCAGCGGACAGGCTTACGAGCAGTACTTC.

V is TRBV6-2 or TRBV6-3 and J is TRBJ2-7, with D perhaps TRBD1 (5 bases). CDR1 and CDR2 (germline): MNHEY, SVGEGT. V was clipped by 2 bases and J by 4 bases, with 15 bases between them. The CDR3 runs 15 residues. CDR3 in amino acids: CASSYRQNEVYEQYF. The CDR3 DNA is TGTGCCAGCAGTTACCGACAGAATGAGGTGTACGAGCAGTACTTC.

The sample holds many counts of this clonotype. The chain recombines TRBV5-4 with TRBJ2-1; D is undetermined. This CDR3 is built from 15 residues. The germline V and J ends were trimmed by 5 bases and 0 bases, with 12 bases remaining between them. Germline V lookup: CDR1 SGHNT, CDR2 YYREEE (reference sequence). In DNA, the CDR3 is TGTGCCAGCAGTGTCTCATCGAGCTCCTACAATGAGCAGTTCTTC. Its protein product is CASSVSSSSYNEQFF.

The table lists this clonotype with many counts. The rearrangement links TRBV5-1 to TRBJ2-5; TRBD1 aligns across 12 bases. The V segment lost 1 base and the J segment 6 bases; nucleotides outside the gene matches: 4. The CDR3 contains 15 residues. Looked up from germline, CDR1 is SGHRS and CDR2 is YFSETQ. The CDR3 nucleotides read TGCGCCAGCAGCTTGAGGGACAGGGGGCGGCAGACCCAGTACTTC. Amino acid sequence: CASSLRDRGRQTQYF.

The CDR3 DNA reads TGCAGTGCTAGGCTCTCGACGGCACCCACCCATTATGGCTACACCTTC. Encoded protein: CSARLSTAPTHYGYTF. The chain has TRBV20-1 and TRBJ1-2; D unclear. V lost 3 bases, J lost 5 bases, and 22 bases lay in between. CDR1 and CDR2 (germline): DFQATT, SNEGSKA (reference sequence). The length of the CDR3 is 16 residues.

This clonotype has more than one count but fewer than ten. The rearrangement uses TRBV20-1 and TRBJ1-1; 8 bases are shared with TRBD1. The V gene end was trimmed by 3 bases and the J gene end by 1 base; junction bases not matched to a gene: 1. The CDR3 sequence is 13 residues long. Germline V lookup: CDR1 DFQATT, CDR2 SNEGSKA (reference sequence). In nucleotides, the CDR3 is TGCAGTGCTAGCGACAGGGGGAACACTGAAGCTTTCTTT. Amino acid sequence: CSASDRGNTEAFF.

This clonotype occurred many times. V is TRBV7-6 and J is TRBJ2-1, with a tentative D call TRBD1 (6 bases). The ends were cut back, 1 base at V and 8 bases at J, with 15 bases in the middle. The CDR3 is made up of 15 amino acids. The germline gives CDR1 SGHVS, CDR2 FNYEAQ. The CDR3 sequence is CASSLEDGRGHEQFF. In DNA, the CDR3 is TGTGCCAGCAGCTTAGAGGATGGCAGGGGACATGAGCAGTTCTTC.

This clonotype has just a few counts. CDR3 coding DNA: TGTGCCAGCAGCGGGACAGGAGTTCGAGAGACCCAGTACTTC. Amino acids: CASSGTGVRETQYF. V gene TRBV7-2 combines with J gene TRBJ2-5, with 8 bases that match TRBD1. This CDR3 is built from 14 residues. Unmatched junction bases numbered 6, after V lost 5 bases and J lost 4 bases. Looked up from germline, CDR1 is SGHTA and CDR2 is FQGNSA.

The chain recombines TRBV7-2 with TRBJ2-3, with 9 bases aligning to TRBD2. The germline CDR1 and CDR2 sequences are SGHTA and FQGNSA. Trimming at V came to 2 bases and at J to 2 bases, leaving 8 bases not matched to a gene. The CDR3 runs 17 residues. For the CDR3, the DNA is TGTGCCAGCAGCTTACCAGATAGCGGGGGATACACAGATACGCAGTATTTT. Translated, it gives CASSLPDSGGYTDTQYF.

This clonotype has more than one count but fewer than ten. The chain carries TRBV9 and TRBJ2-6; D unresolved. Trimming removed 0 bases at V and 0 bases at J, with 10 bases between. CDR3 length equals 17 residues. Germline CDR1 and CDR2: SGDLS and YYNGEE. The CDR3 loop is CASSVATGDSGANVLTF. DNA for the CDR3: TGTGCCAGCAGCGTAGCTACCGGAGACTCTGGGGCCAACGTCCTGACTTTC.

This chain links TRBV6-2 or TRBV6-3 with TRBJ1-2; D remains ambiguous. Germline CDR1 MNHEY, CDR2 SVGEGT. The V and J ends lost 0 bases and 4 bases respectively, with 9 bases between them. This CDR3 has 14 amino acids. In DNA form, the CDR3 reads TGTGCCAGCAGTTACTCGAACGGGATCTATGGCTACACCTTC. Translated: CASSYSNGIYGYTF.

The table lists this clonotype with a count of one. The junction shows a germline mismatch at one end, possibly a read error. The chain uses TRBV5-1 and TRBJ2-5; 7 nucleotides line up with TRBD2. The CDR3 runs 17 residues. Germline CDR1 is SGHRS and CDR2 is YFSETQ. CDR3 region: CASCLAVSAGEGETQYF. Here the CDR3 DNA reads TGCGCCAGCTGCTTGGCCGTGTCCGCGGGGGAAGGGGAGACCCAGTACTTC.

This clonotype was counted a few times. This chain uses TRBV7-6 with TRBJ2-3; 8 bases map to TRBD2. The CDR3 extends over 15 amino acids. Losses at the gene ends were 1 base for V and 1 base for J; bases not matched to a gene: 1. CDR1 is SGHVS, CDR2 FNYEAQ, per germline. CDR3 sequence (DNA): TGTGCCAGCAGCTTAGTTAGCGGGGGCACAGATACGCAGTATTTT. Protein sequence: CASSLVSGGTDTQYF.

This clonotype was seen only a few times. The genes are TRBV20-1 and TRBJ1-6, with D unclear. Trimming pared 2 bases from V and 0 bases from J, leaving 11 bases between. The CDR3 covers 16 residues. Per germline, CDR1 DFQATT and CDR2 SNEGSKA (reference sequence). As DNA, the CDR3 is TGCAGTGCTAGACGCCAGCCTACCTCCTATAATTCACCCCTCCACTTT. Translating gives CSARRQPTSYNSPLHF.

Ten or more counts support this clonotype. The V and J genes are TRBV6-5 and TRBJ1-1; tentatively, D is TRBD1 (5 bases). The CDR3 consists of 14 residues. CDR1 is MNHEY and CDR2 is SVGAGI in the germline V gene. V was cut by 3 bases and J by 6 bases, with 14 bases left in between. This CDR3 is CASSYYGGSSEAFF. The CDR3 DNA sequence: TGTGCCAGCAGTTATTATGGGGGAAGCTCTGAAGCTTTCTTT.

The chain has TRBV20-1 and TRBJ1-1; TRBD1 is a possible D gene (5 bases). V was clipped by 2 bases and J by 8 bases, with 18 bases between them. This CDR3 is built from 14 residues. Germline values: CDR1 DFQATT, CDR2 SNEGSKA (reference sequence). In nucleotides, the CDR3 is TGCAGTGCTAGACAGGGTAGGGGAGCCGCGGAAGCTTTCTTT. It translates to CSARQGRGAAEAFF.

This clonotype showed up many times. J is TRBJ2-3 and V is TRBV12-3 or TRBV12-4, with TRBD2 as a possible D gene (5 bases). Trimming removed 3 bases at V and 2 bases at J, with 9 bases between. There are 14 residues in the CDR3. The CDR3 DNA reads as TGTGCCAGCAGTTTTTCTAGCCCCACAGATACGCAGTATTTT. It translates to CASSFSSPTDTQYF.